This TCR beta chain was recovered during a study of T cells in Graves' hyperthyroidism and ophthalmopathy. Study overall: Sampling of peripheral blood happened at initial diagnosis, prior to any treatment. Notes on the study in general: A model of 13 V-J pairs discriminated ophthalmopathy from stable hyperthyroidism.

The PBMCs had their origin in 7.5 to 10 ml of fresh peripheral blood. Regarding this clonotype: Antigen unknown.

V lost 1 base and J lost 3, with 5 bases in between. The CDR3 extends over 12 amino acids. Germline loops: CDR1 SGHDT, CDR2 YYEEEE. Amplification yielded TCR beta CDR3 regions, with RNA transcripts as the source. HTBI primers were used for first-round RT-PCR of the TCR CDR3. TCRdb re-derived calls from the multiplex PCR reads in MiXCR, one entry per CDR3 protein. The sample contains 490,000 or so distinct CDR3 sequences, about 22% of which appear only once. The TCR comes from a woman aged 65 to 85 with Graves' ophthalmopathy. V and J are TRBV5-6 and TRBJ2-7, with D hard to call. Sample: blood. The CDR3 coding sequence is TGTGCCAGCAGCTTGTTAATCTACGAGCAGTACTTC. Its translation: CASSLLIYEQYF.